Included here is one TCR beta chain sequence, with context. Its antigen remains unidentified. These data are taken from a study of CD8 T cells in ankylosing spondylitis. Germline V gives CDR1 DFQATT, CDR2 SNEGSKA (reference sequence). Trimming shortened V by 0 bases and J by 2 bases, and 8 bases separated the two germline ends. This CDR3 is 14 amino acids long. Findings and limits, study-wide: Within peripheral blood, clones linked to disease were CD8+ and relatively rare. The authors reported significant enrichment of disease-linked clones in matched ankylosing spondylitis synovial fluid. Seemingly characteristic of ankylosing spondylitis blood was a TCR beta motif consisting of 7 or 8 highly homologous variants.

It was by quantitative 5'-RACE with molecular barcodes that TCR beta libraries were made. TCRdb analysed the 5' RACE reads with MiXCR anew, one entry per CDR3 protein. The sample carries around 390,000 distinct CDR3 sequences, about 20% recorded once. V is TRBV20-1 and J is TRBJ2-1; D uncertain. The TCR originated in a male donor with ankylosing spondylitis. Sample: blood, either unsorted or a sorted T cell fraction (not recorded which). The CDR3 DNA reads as TGCAGTGCTAGAGATCAAGCGACCTACAATGAGCAGTTCTTC. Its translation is CSARDQATYNEQFF.